The TCR beta chain under discussion was sequenced for a study of T cells after posttransplantation cyclophosphamide. This CDR3 has 15 amino acids. Per the germline V gene, CDR1 is SGHTA and CDR2 is FQGNSA. The V gene lost 4 bases and the J gene lost 7 bases, with 18 bases spanning the gap. Note on this clone: The antigen remains undetermined.

Study outcomes and limitations: Later blood repertoires were often dominated by clones from the donor CD8+ memory compartment. After PTCy, TRB diversity resembled that of CNI/methotrexate controls. Tissue-infiltrating T cells from skin or gut overlapped little with blood T cells.

The naive gate required viable CD3+CD4+ or CD3+CD8+ cells with CCR7+CD45RA+CD45RO-CD95-CD27+CD28+ phenotype. Repertoires were generated with immunoSEQ multiplex PCR, while TCRdb's copy carries only in-frame clones and drops some. This table holds about 19,000 clones, almost 99% found once. Sequences were obtained from naive CD4+ T cells sorted from PBMCs. The chain joins TRBV7-2 to TRBJ2-3; perhaps TRBD2 as D (6 bases). The origin of this receptor is a middle-aged man in good health, CMV-negative, and a related stem cell transplant donor. CDR3 nucleotides: TGTGCCAGCAGCTCTAGCGTATTTGAGGCGAATACGCAGTATTTT. Its translation is CASSSSVFEANTQYF.